The entry below describes one T cell receptor beta chain. Each of the donors was a healthy bone marrow donor. This entry comes from a study of cytomegalovirus exposure and HLA in healthy donors. Study at large: Some 87 million unique TCRs from HLA-typed donors were held in an early release of data. The Caucasian-associated ancestry cluster held around 81% of 300 to 500 genotyped donors.

The length of the CDR3 is 11 residues. CDR1 and CDR2 (germline): DFQATT, SNEGSKA (reference sequence). V was clipped by 3 bases and J by 3 bases, with 5 bases between them. Amplification used 60 Vbeta primers and 13 Jbeta primers. Assay used: immunoSEQ multiplex PCR; TCRdb lists only in-frame clones, some missing. The table includes about 150,000 clones, 60% to 85% detected once. Sequencing used PBMCs. The chain carries TRBV20-1 and TRBJ1-1; no firm D call. This clonotype was obtained from a woman aged 40 to 50 in good health and CMV-seronegative. The CDR3 DNA reads TGCAGTGCTAGTTCGGACACTGAAGCTTTCTTT. It yields the protein CSASSDTEAFF.